Listed below are T cell receptor beta chains from one sample, sequenced in a study of blood T cell repertoires in COVID-19. Here immunoSEQ multiplex PCR was the method, and the copy in TCRdb shows in-frame clones only, minus some. The table includes some 120,000 clones, 88% detected once. Sequenced sample: peripheral blood. Receptors originate from a man aged 45-65 years with acute or convalescent COVID-19. Both conserved end residues are part of each CDR3. D genes are given only for firm matches. For some rows the clone size is stated as once, few or many, or as a class when expanded; others skip it.

d_call,clone_size,v_call,j_call,cdr3_length,cdr3_aa,cdr3_nt
TRBD2,-,TRBV19,TRBJ2-4,14,CASSIGLAENIQYF,TGTGCCAGTAGTATCGGACTAGCGGAAAACATTCAGTACTTC
TRBD1,-,TRBV11-2,TRBJ1-4,19,CASSLRPGTEEATNEKLFF,TGTGCCAGCAGCTTAAGGCCGGGGACAGAGGAAGCAACTAATGAAAAACTGTTTTTT
-,-,TRBV10-2,TRBJ1-4,15,CASSDAGTTNEKLFF,TGCGCCAGCAGTGACGCAGGCACAACTAATGAAAAACTGTTTTTT
TRBD2,-,TRBV19,TRBJ2-7,15,CASSRGLAGSYEQYF,TGTGCCAGTAGTAGGGGACTAGCGGGAAGCTACGAGCAGTACTTC
-,-,TRBV6-5,TRBJ2-7,14,CASSPGLLHHEQYF,TGTGCCAGCAGTCCCGGACTACTCCACCACGAGCAGTACTTC
-,-,TRBV6-6,TRBJ1-1,15,CASILTGDMNTEAFF,TGTGCCAGCATTTTAACCGGGGACATGAACACTGAAGCTTTCTTT
-,-,TRBV6-2/TRBV6-3,TRBJ1-4,15,CASSDLTGANEKLFF,TGTGCCAGCAGCGACCTGACAGGCGCAAATGAAAAACTGTTTTTT
-,-,TRBV6-5,TRBJ2-2,14,CASRRDRYTGELFF,TGTGCCAGCAGGCGGGACAGATACACCGGGGAGCTGTTTTTT
TRBD1,-,TRBV18,TRBJ1-4,16,CASSPQGQATNEKLFF,TGTGCCAGCTCACCTCAGGGACAGGCAACTAATGAAAAACTGTTTTTT
-,-,TRBV6-5,TRBJ1-3,15,CASTLSAAGGNTIYF,TGTGCCAGCACGCTCTCCGCGGCTGGAGGAAACACCATATATTTT
-,-,TRBV28,TRBJ1-3,15,CASSPSGTNGNTIYF,TGTGCCAGCAGTCCCTCCGGGACAAATGGAAACACCATATATTTT
TRBD1,-,TRBV6-5,TRBJ2-1,14,CASSYSATGLEQFF,TGTGCCAGCAGTTACTCAGCGACAGGGCTTGAGCAGTTCTTC
TRBD1,-,TRBV2,TRBJ1-5,14,CAIGTGTTRQPQHF,TGTGCCATCGGGACAGGGACAACACGTCAGCCCCAGCATTTT
-,-,TRBV5-1,TRBJ1-3,17,CASSPGGGKNGGNTIYF,TGCGCCAGCAGCCCCGGCGGGGGGAAGAACGGCGGAAACACCATATATTTT
-,-,TRBV2,TRBJ1-3,15,CASRRGSWAGNTIYF,TGTGCCAGCAGAAGGGGGAGTTGGGCTGGAAACACCATATATTTT
-,-,TRBV5-4,TRBJ1-1,16,CASSALQGLMNTEAFF,TGTGCCAGCAGCGCCTTACAGGGTCTCATGAACACTGAAGCTTTCTTT
-,-,TRBV7-9,TRBJ1-3,15,CASSKIGGGGNTIYF,TGTGCCAGCAGCAAGATTGGGGGAGGGGGAAACACCATATATTTT
TRBD2,-,TRBV6-5,TRBJ2-1,15,CASSLLAGGGYEQFF,TGTGCCAGCAGTTTACTAGCGGGAGGAGGCTATGAGCAGTTCTTC
TRBD2,-,TRBV5-1,TRBJ2-1,16,CASHPGAGTNYNEQFF,TGCGCCAGCCACCCGGGTGCGGGGACTAACTACAATGAGCAGTTCTTC
-,few,TRBV9,TRBJ1-1,16,CASSVVPGGGTDEAFF,TGTGCCAGCAGCGTAGTGCCGGGGGGCGGAACTGATGAAGCTTTCTTT
TRBD2,-,TRBV5-1,TRBJ2-1,17,CASSPGTSGSSYNEQFF,TGCGCCAGCAGCCCAGGGACTAGCGGGAGCTCCTACAATGAGCAGTTCTTC
TRBD1,-,TRBV9,TRBJ1-1,15,CASSPLEGAGTEAFF,TGTGCCAGCAGCCCCCTGGAGGGGGCTGGGACTGAAGCTTTCTTT
-,-,TRBV29-1,TRBJ2-7,10,CSVQGNEQYF,TGCAGCGTACAGGGTAACGAGCAGTACTTC
-,-,TRBV9,TRBJ2-2,17,CASSVTGRQSNTGELFF,TGTGCCAGCAGCGTAACAGGACGCCAATCGAACACCGGGGAGCTGTTTTTT
TRBD1,once,TRBV9,TRBJ2-7,14,CASSVDGTAYEQYF,TGTGCCAGCAGCGTAGACGGGACAGCCTACGAGCAGTACTTC
TRBD1,-,TRBV19,TRBJ1-2,15,CASSMGDRDIYGYTF,TGTGCCAGTAGTATGGGAGACAGGGATATCTATGGCTACACCTTC
TRBD2,-,TRBV5-6,TRBJ2-7,18,CASSSGLAGWVSTYEQYF,TGTGCCAGCAGCTCAGGACTAGCGGGATGGGTGAGCACCTACGAGCAGTACTTC
TRBD1,-,TRBV6-5,TRBJ1-1,14,CASRWDRERTEAFF,TGTGCCAGCAGATGGGACAGGGAAAGGACTGAAGCTTTCTTT
TRBD1,once,TRBV12-5,TRBJ1-3,18,CASGLFSGDRGLGNTIYF,TGTGCTAGTGGTTTGTTCTCCGGGGACAGGGGGCTTGGAAACACCATATATTTT
-,-,TRBV6-4,TRBJ2-1,15,CASSDSALGGNEQFF,TGTGCCAGCAGTGACTCGGCCCTTGGCGGCAATGAGCAGTTCTTC